The next 4 T cell receptor beta chains were all read from a single sample in a study of long-term antiretroviral therapy in people with HIV. Running of the v3.0 immunoSEQ assay took place at survey level. TCRdb's table, derived via immunoSEQ multiplex PCR, lists solely in-frame clones and lacks some. Of 30,000 or so clones in the sample, around 85% were seen once. Sequencing was performed on unsorted PBMCs, taken 3 years after starting antiretroviral therapy. The receptors stem from a man aged 40-50 years with HIV.

This clone was picked up a small number of times. CDR3 coding DNA: TGTGCCTGGAGTTTTAAAGACAGGGGGCTCTCTGAAGCTTTCTTT. It is translated as CAWSFKDRGLSEAFF. This chain connects TRBV30 to TRBJ1-1, with 10 bases matching TRBD1. Germline V CDR1 and CDR2: GTSNPN, SVGIG (reference sequence). The CDR3 loop spans 15 amino acids. Trimming cost V 2 bases and J 6 bases; bases outside gene matches: 9. Together with reference TRBV30 and TRBJ1-1, the CDR3 gives the full variable domain: SQTIHQWPATLVQPVGSPLSLECTVEGTSNPNLYWYRQAAGRGLQLLFYSVGIGQISSEVPQNLSASRPQDRQFILSSKKLLLSDSGFYLCAWSFKDRGLSEAFFGQGTRLTVV.

The chain couples TRBV2 to TRBJ2-7; D is unclear. This CDR3 is 14 amino acids long. Germline loops: CDR1 SNHLY, CDR2 FYNNEI. V lost 1 base to trimming and J lost 0 bases, with 7 bases between them. CDR3 loop: CASSEGQVSYEQYF. The CDR3 DNA sequence: TGTGCCAGCAGTGAAGGGCAGGTCTCCTACGAGCAGTACTTC.

The chain carries TRBV9 and TRBJ2-3; TRBD2 might be the D (5 bases). This CDR3 has 13 residues. Germline V lookup: CDR1 SGDLS, CDR2 YYNGEE. V was trimmed by 0 bases and J by 3 bases, leaving 5 bases between them. The CDR3 reads CASSVGGTDTQYF. The CDR3 DNA is TGTGCCAGCAGCGTAGGAGGGACAGATACGCAGTATTTT. Full variable domain (rest looked up from reference TRBV9 and TRBJ2-3): DSGVTQTPKHLITATGQRVTLRCSPRSGDLSVYWYQQSLDQGLQFLIQYYNGEERAKGNILERFSAQQFPDLHSELNLSSLELGDSALYFCASSVGGTDTQYFGPGTRLTVL.

The chain couples TRBV4-2 to TRBJ2-3; 13 bases fit TRBD2. CDR1 is LGHNA and CDR2 is YNFKEQ in the germline V gene. Trimming at V came to 1 base and at J to 0 bases, leaving 10 bases not matched to a gene. This CDR3 is built from 20 residues. Written as DNA, the CDR3 is TGTGCCAGCAGCCAAGCCTCGGGACTAGCGGGACCTACTAGCACAGATACGCAGTATTTT. Translating it yields CASSQASGLAGPTSTDTQYF.